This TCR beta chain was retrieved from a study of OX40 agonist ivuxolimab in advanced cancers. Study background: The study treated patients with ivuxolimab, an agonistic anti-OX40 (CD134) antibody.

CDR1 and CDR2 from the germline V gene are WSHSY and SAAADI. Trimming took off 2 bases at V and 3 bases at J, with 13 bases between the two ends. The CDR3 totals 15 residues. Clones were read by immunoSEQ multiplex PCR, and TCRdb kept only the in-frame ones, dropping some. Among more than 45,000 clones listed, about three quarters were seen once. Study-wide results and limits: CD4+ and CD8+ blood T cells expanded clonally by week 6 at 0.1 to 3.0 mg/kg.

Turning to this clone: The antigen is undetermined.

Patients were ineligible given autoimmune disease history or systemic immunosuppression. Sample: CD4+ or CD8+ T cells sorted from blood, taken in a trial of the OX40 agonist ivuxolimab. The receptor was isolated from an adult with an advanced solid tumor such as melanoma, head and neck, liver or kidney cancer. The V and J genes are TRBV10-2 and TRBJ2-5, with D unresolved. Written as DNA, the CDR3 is TGCGCCAGCAGTGAGGGCTGGGGTCGGGAAGAGACCCAGTACTTC. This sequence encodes CASSEGWGREETQYF.